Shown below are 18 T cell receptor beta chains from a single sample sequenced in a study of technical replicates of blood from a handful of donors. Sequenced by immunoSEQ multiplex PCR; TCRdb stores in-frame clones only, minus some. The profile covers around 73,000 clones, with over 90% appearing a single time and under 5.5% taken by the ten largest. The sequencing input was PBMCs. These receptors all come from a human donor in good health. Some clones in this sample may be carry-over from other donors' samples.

DNA for the CDR3: TGTGCCAGCAGAGGACTAGCGGGGGTCGGGGAGCTGTTTTTT. Translation gives CASRGLAGVGELFF. The chain recombines TRBV6-5 with TRBJ2-2; the match to TRBD2 covers 13 bases. The ends lost 6 bases at V and 7 bases at J; junction bases unmatched: 2. The CDR3 sequence is 14 residues long. Germline V gene data show CDR1 as MNHEY and CDR2 as SVGAGI.

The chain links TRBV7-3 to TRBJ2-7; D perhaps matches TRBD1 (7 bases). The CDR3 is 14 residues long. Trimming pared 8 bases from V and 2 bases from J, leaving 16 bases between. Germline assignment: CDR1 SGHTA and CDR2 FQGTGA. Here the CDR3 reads CASSAGQPPYEQYF. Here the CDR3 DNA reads TGTGCCAGCTCGGCGGGACAGCCCCCCTACGAGCAGTACTTC. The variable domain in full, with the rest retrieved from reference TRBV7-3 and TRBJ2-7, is GAGVSQTPSNKVTEKGKYVELRCDPISGHTALYWYRQSLGQGPEFLIYFQGTGAADDSGLPNDRFFAVRPEGSVSTLKIQRTERGDSAVYLCASSAGQPPYEQYFGPGTRLTVT.

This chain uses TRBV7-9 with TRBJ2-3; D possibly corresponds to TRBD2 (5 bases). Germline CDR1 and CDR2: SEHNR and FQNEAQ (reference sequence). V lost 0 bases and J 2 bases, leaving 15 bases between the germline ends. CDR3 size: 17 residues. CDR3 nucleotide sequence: TGTGCCAGCAGCTTAGCTTATCTACTAGTCCCCACAGATACGCAGTATTTT. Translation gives CASSLAYLLVPTDTQYF.

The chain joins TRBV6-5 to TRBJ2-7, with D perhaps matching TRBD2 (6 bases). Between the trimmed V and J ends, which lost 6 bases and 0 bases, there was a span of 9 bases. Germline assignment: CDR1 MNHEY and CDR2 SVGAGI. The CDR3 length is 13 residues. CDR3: CASRRGNSYEQYF. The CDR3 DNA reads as TGTGCCAGCAGGCGGGGAAACTCCTACGAGCAGTACTTC.

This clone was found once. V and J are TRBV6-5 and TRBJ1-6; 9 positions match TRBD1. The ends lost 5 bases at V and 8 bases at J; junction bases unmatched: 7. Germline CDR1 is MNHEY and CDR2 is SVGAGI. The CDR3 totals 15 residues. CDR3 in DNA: TGTGCCAGCAGTAGCCTGTGGGACAGGGATTCACCCCTCCACTTT. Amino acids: CASSSLWDRDSPLHF.

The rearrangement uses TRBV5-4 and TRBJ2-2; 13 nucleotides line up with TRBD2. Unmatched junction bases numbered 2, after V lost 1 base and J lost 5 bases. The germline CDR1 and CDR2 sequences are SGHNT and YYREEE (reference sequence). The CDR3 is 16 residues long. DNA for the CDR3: TGTGCCAGCAGCTTGTTACTAGCGGGAGGGACCGGGGAGCTGTTTTTT. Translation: CASSLLLAGGTGELFF.

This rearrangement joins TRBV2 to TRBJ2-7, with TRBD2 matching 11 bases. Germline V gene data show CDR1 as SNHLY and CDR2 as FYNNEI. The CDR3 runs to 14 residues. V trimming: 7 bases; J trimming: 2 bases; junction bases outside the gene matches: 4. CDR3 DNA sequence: TGTGCCAGCACCCTAGCGGGAGGTACCTACGAGCAGTACTTC. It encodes CASTLAGGTYEQYF.

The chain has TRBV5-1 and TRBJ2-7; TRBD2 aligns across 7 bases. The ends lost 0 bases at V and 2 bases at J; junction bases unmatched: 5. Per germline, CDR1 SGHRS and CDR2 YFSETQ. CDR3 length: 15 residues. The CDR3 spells CASSLAGLSAYEQYF. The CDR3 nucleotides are TGCGCCAGCAGCTTGGCGGGACTATCCGCCTACGAGCAGTACTTC.

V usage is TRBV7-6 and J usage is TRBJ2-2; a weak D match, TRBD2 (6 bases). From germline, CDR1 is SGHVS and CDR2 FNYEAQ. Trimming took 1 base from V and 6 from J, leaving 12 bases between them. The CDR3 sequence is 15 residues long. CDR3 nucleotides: TGTGCCAGCAGCTTAGATGGGGAGGCGGCCGGGGAGCTGTTTTTT. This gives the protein CASSLDGEAAGELFF.

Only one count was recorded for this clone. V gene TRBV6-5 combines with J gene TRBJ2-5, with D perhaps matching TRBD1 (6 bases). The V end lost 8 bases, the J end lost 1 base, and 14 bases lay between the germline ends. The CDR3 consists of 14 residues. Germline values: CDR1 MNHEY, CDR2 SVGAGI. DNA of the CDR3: TGTGCCAGCCGTCCATGGGGGCGCCAAGAGACCCAGTACTTC. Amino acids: CASRPWGRQETQYF.

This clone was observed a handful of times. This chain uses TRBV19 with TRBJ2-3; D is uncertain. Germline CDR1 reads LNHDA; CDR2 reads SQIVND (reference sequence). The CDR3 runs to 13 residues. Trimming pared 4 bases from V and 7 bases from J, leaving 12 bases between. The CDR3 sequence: CASSTPLSNTQYF. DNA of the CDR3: TGTGCCAGTAGTACCCCTCTGAGTAATACGCAGTATTTT.

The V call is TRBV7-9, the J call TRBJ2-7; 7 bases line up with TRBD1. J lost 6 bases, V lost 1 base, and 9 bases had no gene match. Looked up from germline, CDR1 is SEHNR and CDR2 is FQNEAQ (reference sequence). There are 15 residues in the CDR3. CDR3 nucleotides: TGTGCCAGCAGCTTAGATGGGGCAGGGGGTGGCGAGCAGTACTTC. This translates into CASSLDGAGGGEQYF.

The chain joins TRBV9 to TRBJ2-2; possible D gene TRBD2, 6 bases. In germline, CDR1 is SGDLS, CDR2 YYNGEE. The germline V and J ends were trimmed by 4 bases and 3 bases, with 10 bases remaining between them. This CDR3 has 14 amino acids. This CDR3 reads CASSSEGHTGELFF. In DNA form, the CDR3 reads TGTGCCAGCAGCTCGGAGGGGCACACCGGGGAGCTGTTTTTT.

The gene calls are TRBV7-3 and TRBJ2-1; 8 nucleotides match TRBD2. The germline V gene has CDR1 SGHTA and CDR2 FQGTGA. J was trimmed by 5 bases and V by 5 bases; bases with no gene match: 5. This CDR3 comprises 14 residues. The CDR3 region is CASSPRLAHNEQFF. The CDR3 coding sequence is TGTGCCAGCAGCCCTCGACTAGCGCACAATGAGCAGTTCTTC.

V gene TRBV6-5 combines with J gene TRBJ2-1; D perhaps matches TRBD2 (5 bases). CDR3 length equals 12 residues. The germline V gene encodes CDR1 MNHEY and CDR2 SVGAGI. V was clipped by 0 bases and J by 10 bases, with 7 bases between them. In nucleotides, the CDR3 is TGTGCCAGCAGTTACTCACGAGGGGAGCAGTTCTTC. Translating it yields CASSYSRGEQFF.

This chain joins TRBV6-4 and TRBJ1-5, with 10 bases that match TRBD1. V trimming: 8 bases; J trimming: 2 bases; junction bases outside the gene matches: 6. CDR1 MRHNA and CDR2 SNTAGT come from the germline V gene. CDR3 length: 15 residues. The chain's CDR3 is CASGTGVDGNQPQHF. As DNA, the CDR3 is TGTGCCAGCGGGACAGGGGTAGATGGCAATCAGCCCCAGCATTTT.

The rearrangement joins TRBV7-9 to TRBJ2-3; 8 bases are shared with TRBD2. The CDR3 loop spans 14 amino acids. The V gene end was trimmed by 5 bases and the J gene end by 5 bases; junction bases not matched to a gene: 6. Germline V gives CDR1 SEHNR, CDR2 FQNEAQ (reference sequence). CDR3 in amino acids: CASSPPGLGDTQYF. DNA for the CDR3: TGTGCCAGCAGCCCACCGGGACTAGGAGATACGCAGTATTTT.

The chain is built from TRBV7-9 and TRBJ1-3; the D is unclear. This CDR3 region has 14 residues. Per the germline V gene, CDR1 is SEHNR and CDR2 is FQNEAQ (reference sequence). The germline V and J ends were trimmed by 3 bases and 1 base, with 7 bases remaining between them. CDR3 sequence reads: CASSFLSSGNTIYF. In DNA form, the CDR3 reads TGTGCCAGCAGCTTCCTAAGTTCTGGAAACACCATATATTTT.